What follows are 32 T cell receptor beta chains derived from one specimen sequenced in a study of OX40 agonist ivuxolimab in advanced cancers. Sequenced by immunoSEQ multiplex PCR; TCRdb stores in-frame clones only, minus some. The sample yields about 49,000 clones, roughly 90% seen once. The sample in question was CD4+ or CD8+ T cells sorted from blood, obtained in a trial of the OX40 agonist ivuxolimab. The receptors were sampled from an adult with an advanced solid tumor such as melanoma, head and neck, liver or kidney cancer.

The chain carries TRBV28 and TRBJ2-4; D may be TRBD1 (6 bases). Deletions cut 4 bases from V and 0 bases from J, with 10 bases between. The CDR3 runs to 15 residues. Germline-derived CDR1 and CDR2 are MDHEN and SYDVKM. The CDR3 spells CASSYGTLAKNIQYF. DNA of the CDR3: TGTGCCAGCAGTTATGGGACACTAGCCAAAAACATTCAGTACTTC.

This clone is a singleton in its sample. The chain is built from TRBV6-1 and TRBJ2-7; 7 positions match TRBD2. The ends lost 8 bases at V and 4 bases at J; junction bases unmatched: 11. CDR1 and CDR2 from the germline V gene are MNHNS and SASEGT. The CDR3 covers 14 residues. Here the CDR3 DNA reads TGTGCCAGCGGGCGGGGAGGGGAGGGGTACGAGCAGTACTTC. Protein: CASGRGGEGYEQYF.

The chain combines TRBV25-1 with TRBJ2-3; TRBD1 matches at 9 bases. The junction had 5 bases not matched to a gene; V was cut back by 4 bases and J by 3 bases. Germline V gives CDR1 MGHDK, CDR2 SYGVNS. This CDR3 has 15 residues. CDR3 in DNA: TGTGCCAGCAGTGCGGGACAGGGAGTTACAGATACGCAGTATTTT. Encoded protein: CASSAGQGVTDTQYF.

This CDR3 is CASSTSGRSSYEQYF. The DNA of the CDR3 is TGTGCCAGCAGTACTAGCGGGAGGAGCTCCTACGAGCAGTACTTC. This chain uses TRBV27 with TRBJ2-7; 12 bases match TRBD2. V dropped 5 bases and J dropped 0; count of bases not matched to a gene: 2. The CDR3 runs to 15 residues. Per the germline V gene, CDR1 is MNHEY and CDR2 is SMNVEV (reference sequence).

The chain carries TRBV6-5 and TRBJ2-1; D unclear. There are 13 residues in the CDR3. Per germline, CDR1 MNHEY and CDR2 SVGAGI. The V gene lost 6 bases and the J gene lost 7 bases, with 13 bases spanning the gap. For the CDR3, the DNA is TGTGCCAGCAGCCTCCCCCCTGGGAATGAGCAGTTCTTC. Its translation: CASSLPPGNEQFF.

The CDR3 sequence is CASSPQEYEQYF. CDR3 nucleotides: TGTGCCAGCTCACCCCAGGAGTACGAGCAGTACTTC. The gene calls are TRBV18 and TRBJ2-7; no clear D gene. Germline V gene lookup returns CDR1 KGHSH and CDR2 LQKENI. The CDR3 runs 12 residues. Trimming took off 3 bases at V and 4 bases at J, with 7 bases between the two ends.

The CDR3 nucleotides read TGTGCCAGCAGTTACGGACAGGACTATGGCTACACCTTC. The encoded protein is CASSYGQDYGYTF. The chain combines TRBV6-6 with TRBJ1-2, with 7 bases fitting TRBD1. Per the germline V gene, CDR1 is MNHNY and CDR2 is SVGAGI (reference sequence). The CDR3 sequence is 13 residues long. Trimming removed 2 bases from V and 3 bases from J; junction bases left unmatched: 0.

V and J are TRBV4-1 and TRBJ2-7, with 9 bases matching TRBD1. Germline values: CDR1 MGHRA, CDR2 YSYEKL. J gave up 0 bases and V 2 bases, and 11 bases lay outside the gene matches. The CDR3 spans 18 residues. DNA for the CDR3: TGCGCCAGCAGCCAACCAAACCCGGGACAGGGATTCTCCTACGAGCAGTACTTC. It specifies CASSQPNPGQGFSYEQYF.

The V call is TRBV6-5, the J call TRBJ2-7, with 8 bases identical to TRBD2. Germline CDR1 MNHEY, CDR2 SVGAGI. CDR3 length equals 14 residues. J was trimmed by 4 bases and V by 0 bases; bases with no gene match: 2. The CDR3: CASSYSSGIYEQYF. The CDR3 DNA reads TGTGCCAGCAGTTACTCTAGCGGGATTTACGAGCAGTACTTC.

The chain combines TRBV7-3 with TRBJ2-3; 9 bases line up with TRBD2. Germline V gives CDR1 SGHTA, CDR2 FQGTGA. This CDR3 comprises 16 residues. Trimming took 2 bases from V and 3 from J; bases not matched to a gene: 6. CDR3 amino acids: CASSLGSGRGTDTQYF. CDR3 sequence (DNA): TGTGCCAGCAGCTTAGGTAGCGGGAGAGGGACAGATACGCAGTATTTT.

The rearrangement joins TRBV7-2 to TRBJ2-5; 8 nucleotides match TRBD2. The CDR3 extends over 15 amino acids. The trim removed 5 bases at V and 2 bases at J, leaving 7 bases unmatched. Germline assignment: CDR1 SGHTA and CDR2 FQGNSA. The CDR3 DNA is TGTGCCAGCAGCAAAAACGGGAGGGAACAAGAGACCCAGTACTTC. Translated: CASSKNGREQETQYF.

DNA of the CDR3: TGTGCCAGCAGCTGGTCCTGGGGTGCAACTAATGAAAAACTGTTTTTT. It translates to CASSWSWGATNEKLFF. The chain is built from TRBV5-6 and TRBJ1-4; D remains unclear. The V end lost 3 bases, the J end lost 0 bases, and 12 bases lay between the germline ends. Germline CDR1 is SGHDT and CDR2 is YYEEEE. The CDR3 length is 16 residues.

This chain connects TRBV15 to TRBJ2-7, with 14 bases that match TRBD2. The V segment lost 4 bases and the J segment 4 bases; nucleotides outside the gene matches: 6. Germline V lookup: CDR1 LNHNV, CDR2 YYDKDF (reference sequence). The CDR3 totals 16 residues. The CDR3 loop reads CATSKGLAGVGYEQYF. CDR3 nucleotide sequence: TGTGCCACCAGCAAGGGACTAGCGGGAGTAGGGTACGAGCAGTACTTC.

This chain connects TRBV7-2 to TRBJ2-7, with D unclear. The V end lost 5 bases, the J end lost 4 bases, and 12 bases lay between the germline ends. The CDR3 is 13 residues long. Per the germline V gene, CDR1 is SGHTA and CDR2 is FQGNSA. CDR3 bases: TGTGCCAGCAGCAGAGAATCTTCGTACGAGCAGTACTTC. Translating it yields CASSRESSYEQYF.

The chain couples TRBV7-2 to TRBJ2-1; the D is unclear. The CDR3 is 13 residues long. Germline V gene lookup returns CDR1 SGHTA and CDR2 FQGNSA. V was clipped by 0 bases and J by 9 bases, with 9 bases between them. The CDR3, as DNA: TGTGCCAGCAGCTTAGCCTTTCCCGGTGAGCAGTTCTTC. Amino acids: CASSLAFPGEQFF.

This chain joins TRBV5-4 and TRBJ2-2, with TRBD1 identical over 8 bases. V lost 0 bases and J lost 4; bases outside the gene matches: 5. CDR3 size: 16 residues. Germline assignment: CDR1 SGHNT and CDR2 YYREEE (reference sequence). CDR3 amino acids: CASSLGPGGGTGELFF. The CDR3 nucleotides read TGTGCCAGCAGCTTGGGCCCAGGGGGCGGCACCGGGGAGCTGTTTTTT.

The CDR3 sequence: CASLDGTSETQYF. The CDR3 coding sequence is TGTGCCAGTTTGGACGGGACATCGGAGACCCAGTACTTC. This sequence joins TRBV28 and TRBJ2-5, with D possibly TRBD1 on 6 matching bases. The V end lost 9 bases, the J end lost 5 bases, and 16 bases lay between the germline ends. The germline V gene encodes CDR1 MDHEN and CDR2 SYDVKM. The CDR3 spans 13 residues. Drawing the rest from reference TRBV28 and TRBJ2-5, the complete variable domain is DVKVTQSSRYLVKRTGEKVFLECVQDMDHENMFWYRQDPGLGLRLIYFSYDVKMKEKGDIPEGYSVSREKKERFSLILESASTNQTSMYLCASLDGTSETQYFGPGTRLLVL.

The chain combines TRBV25-1 with TRBJ2-5, with D possibly being TRBD1 (7 bases). Germline assignment: CDR1 MGHDK and CDR2 SYGVNS. This CDR3 region has 14 residues. Trimming pared 2 bases from V and 5 bases from J, leaving 12 bases between. CDR3: CASSETTGRETQYF. As DNA, the CDR3 is TGTGCCAGCAGTGAAACGACAGGGAGGGAGACCCAGTACTTC.

The chain employs TRBV7-2 and TRBJ2-1; 12 nucleotides agree with TRBD2. The CDR3 spans 15 residues. The V gene's germline CDR1 is SGHTA and CDR2 FQGNSA. After removal of 3 bases from V and 12 bases from J, the junction contained 9 bases not matched to a gene. CDR3 region: CASSFGGLAGPGQFF. CDR3 in DNA: TGTGCCAGCAGCTTCGGCGGACTAGCGGGACCTGGGCAGTTCTTC.

This chain uses TRBV7-9 with TRBJ2-1; 10 nucleotides agree with TRBD2. CDR1 and CDR2 from the germline V gene are SEHNR and FQNEAQ (reference sequence). The CDR3 totals 15 residues. V shed 3 bases, J shed 2 bases, and the junction held 1 base outside the gene matches. In nucleotides, the CDR3 is TGTGCCAGCAGCTTGAGCGGGAGGGCCTACAATGAGCAGTTCTTC. Protein sequence: CASSLSGRAYNEQFF.

V is TRBV25-1 and J is TRBJ2-7; maybe TRBD2 (5 bases). The CDR3 loop spans 14 amino acids. Germline V gives CDR1 MGHDK, CDR2 SYGVNS. Trimming shortened V by 0 bases and J by 4 bases, and 10 bases separated the two germline ends. DNA for the CDR3: TGTGCCAGCAGTGAATATGGAGGTAGTTACGAGCAGTACTTC. Its protein product is CASSEYGGSYEQYF.

The gene calls are TRBV28 and TRBJ2-3, with D hard to call. The CDR3 runs to 14 residues. V lost 3 bases and J 2 bases, leaving 9 bases between the germline ends. Germline CDR1 reads MDHEN; CDR2 reads SYDVKM. For the CDR3, the DNA is TGTGCCAGCAGTTTTAAATGGAACACAGATACGCAGTATTTT. Protein product: CASSFKWNTDTQYF.

The chain employs TRBV27 and TRBJ2-3; 9 bases fit TRBD2. V shed 8 bases and J 4 bases; nucleotides not matched to a gene: 10. The CDR3 loop spans 15 amino acids. CDR1 is MNHEY and CDR2 is SMNVEV in the germline V gene (reference sequence). CDR3 nucleotides: TGTGCCAGCGGAAATACCGGGACTAGCTCAGATACGCAGTATTTT. Amino acid sequence: CASGNTGTSSDTQYF.

The count of this clone is one. The V and J genes are TRBV7-9 and TRBJ2-5; 8 bases agree with TRBD2. After removal of 5 bases from V and 1 base from J, the junction contained 6 bases not matched to a gene. This CDR3 is built from 15 residues. CDR1 and CDR2 from the germline V gene are SEHNR and FQNEAQ (reference sequence). The CDR3 loop reads CASSPGGTPQETQYF. Written as DNA, the CDR3 is TGTGCCAGCAGCCCGGGGGGGACCCCCCAAGAGACCCAGTACTTC.

This chain joins TRBV7-2 and TRBJ2-7; 10 bases match TRBD2. The V gene end was trimmed by 1 base and the J gene end by 2 bases; junction bases not matched to a gene: 2. Germline lookup yields CDR1 SGHTA and CDR2 FQGNSA. This CDR3 region has 15 residues. The CDR3 nucleotides read TGTGCCAGCAGCTTAGTAGCGGGAGGACCCTACGAGCAGTACTTC. Translating gives CASSLVAGGPYEQYF.

This clone was counted a single time. J is TRBJ1-1 and V is TRBV29-1; 7 nucleotides line up with TRBD1. From germline, CDR1 is SQVTM and CDR2 ANQGSEA. V was pared by 3 bases and J by 5 bases, with 9 bases of the junction left unmatched. CDR3 size: 14 residues. In DNA, the CDR3 is TGCAGCGTTGATAAGAGGGGGCGAGGGACTGAAGCTTTCTTT. Translated, it gives CSVDKRGRGTEAFF.

This chain joins TRBV5-1 and TRBJ2-3; D may be TRBD1 (6 bases). The germline V gene encodes CDR1 SGHRS and CDR2 YFSETQ. The CDR3 is 13 residues long. The germline V and J ends were trimmed by 2 bases and 3 bases, with 7 bases remaining between them. CDR3 sequence (DNA): TGCGCCAGCAGCTTTACAGGGACAGATACGCAGTATTTT. Its translation: CASSFTGTDTQYF.

The genes are TRBV6-5 and TRBJ1-5; D not certain. The CDR3 spans 13 residues. V dropped 0 bases and J dropped 7 bases, with 7 bases sitting between them. Germline V gene sequence: CDR1 MNHEY, CDR2 SVGAGI. CDR3 nucleotide sequence: TGTGCCAGCAGTTACTCGAACCCCCAGCCCCAGCATTTT. Translated: CASSYSNPQPQHF.

This clone was observed a few times. CDR3 in DNA: TGCGCCAGCAGCTACTGGGGGAGGGTGGACTATGGCTACACCTTC. This gives the protein CASSYWGRVDYGYTF. V usage is TRBV4-3 and J usage is TRBJ1-2, with a possible D match to TRBD1 (5 bases). CDR1 LGHNA and CDR2 YSLEER come from the germline V gene. The CDR3 contains 15 residues. Trimming pared 5 bases from V and 3 bases from J, leaving 16 bases between.

V is TRBV27 and J is TRBJ2-2; D might be TRBD1 (7 bases). The CDR3 is 19 residues long. Germline CDR1 MNHEY, CDR2 SMNVEV (reference sequence). With 6 bases removed from V and 2 bases from J, the gap between germline ends came to 25 bases. CDR3 nucleotide sequence: TGTGCCAGCAGCAAAGGGACAGCCCCGGGACTCCTCAACACCGGGGAGCTGTTTTTT. Its protein is CASSKGTAPGLLNTGELFF.

The CDR3, as DNA: TGTGCCAGCAGCTTAGTTTTTGTAGATACGCAGTATTTT. Protein sequence: CASSLVFVDTQYF. The chain joins TRBV7-9 to TRBJ2-3; no firm D call. Germline V lookup: CDR1 SEHNR, CDR2 FQNEAQ (reference sequence). This CDR3 contains 13 residues. The ends were cut back, 1 base at V and 5 bases at J, with 7 bases in the middle.

The rearrangement links TRBV11-2 to TRBJ2-7; D is unclear. The CDR3 consists of 10 residues. CDR1 is SGHAT and CDR2 is FQNNGV in the germline V gene. The V gene lost 4 bases and the J gene lost 9 bases, with 7 bases spanning the gap. CDR3 protein: CASSSQAQYF. CDR3 coding DNA: TGTGCCAGCAGCTCACAAGCGCAGTACTTC.